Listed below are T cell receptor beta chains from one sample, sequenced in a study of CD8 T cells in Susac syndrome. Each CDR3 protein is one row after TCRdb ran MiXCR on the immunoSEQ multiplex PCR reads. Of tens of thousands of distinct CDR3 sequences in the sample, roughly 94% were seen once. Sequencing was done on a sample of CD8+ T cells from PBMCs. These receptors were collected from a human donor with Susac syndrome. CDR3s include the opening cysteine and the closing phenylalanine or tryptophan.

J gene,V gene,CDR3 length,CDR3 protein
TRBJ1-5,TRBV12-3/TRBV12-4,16,CASSHTADRRNQPQHF
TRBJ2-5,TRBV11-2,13,CASLGHLQETQYF
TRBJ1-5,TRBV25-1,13,CASSRGENQPQHF
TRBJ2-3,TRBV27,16,CASSLLLAESTDTQYF
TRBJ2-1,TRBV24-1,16,CATSDRTASSYNEQFF
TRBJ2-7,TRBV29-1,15,CSVLRPRGNGYEQYF
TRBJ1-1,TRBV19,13,CATTKEVQSEAFF
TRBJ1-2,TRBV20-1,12,CSARGQGGGYTF
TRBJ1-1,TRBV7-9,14,CASSYAGGAGEAFF
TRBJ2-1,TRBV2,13,CASRPPLGDEQFF
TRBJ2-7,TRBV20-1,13,CSARGAQEYEQYF
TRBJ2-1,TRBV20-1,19,CSAKASKVIAVVLEDEQFF
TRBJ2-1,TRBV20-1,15,CSARDLMAAGDEQFF
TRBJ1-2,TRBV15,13,CATTTDGNYGYTF
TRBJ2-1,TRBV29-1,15,CSVVGLAGAYNEQFF
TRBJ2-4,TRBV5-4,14,CASSHDDRKNIQYF
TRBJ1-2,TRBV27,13,CASSFGDGYGYTF
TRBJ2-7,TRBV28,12,CASSLMNYEQYF
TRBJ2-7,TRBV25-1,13,CATEAGMGYEQYF
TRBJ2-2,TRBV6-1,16,CASIDRDRVNTGELFF
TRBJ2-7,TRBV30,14,CAWSEAGLGYEQYF
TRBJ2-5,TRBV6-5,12,CASLGGQETQYF
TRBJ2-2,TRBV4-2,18,CASSQDHLAGANTGELFF
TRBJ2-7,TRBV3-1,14,CASSQETGIDEQYF
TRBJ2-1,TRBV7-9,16,CASSPPTAMSYNEQFF
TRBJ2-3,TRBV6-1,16,CASSPRLAGITDTQYF
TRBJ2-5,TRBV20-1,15,CSARVLDSEQETQYF
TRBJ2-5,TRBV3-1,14,CASSQDQGAETQYF
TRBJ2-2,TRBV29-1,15,CSVEAGTQNTGELFF
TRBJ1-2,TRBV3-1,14,CASSQDEGRYGYTF
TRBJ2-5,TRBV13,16,CASSFTQGARQETQYF
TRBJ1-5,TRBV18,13,CASSRDEGQPQHF
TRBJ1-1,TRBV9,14,CASTLGTGNTEAFF
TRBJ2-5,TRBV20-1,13,CSAKRLAEETQYF
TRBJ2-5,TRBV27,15,CASSSRDYSDETQYF
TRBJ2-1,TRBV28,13,CASSPTGDNEQFF
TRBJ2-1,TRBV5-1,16,CASRNGAGGFRNEQFF
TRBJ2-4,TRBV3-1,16,CASSQTFGPEWNIQYF
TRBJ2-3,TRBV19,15,CASSPVVSGSDTQYF
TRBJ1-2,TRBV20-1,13,CSARSSSEYGYTF
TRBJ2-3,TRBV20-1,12,CSATGLTDTQYF
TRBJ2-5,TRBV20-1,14,CSAREGTPGETQYF
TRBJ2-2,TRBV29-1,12,CSVEVGAGELFF
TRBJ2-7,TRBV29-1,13,CSAAGGHNYEQYF
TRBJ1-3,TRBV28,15,CASRLDRGSGNTIYF
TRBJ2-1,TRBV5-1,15,CASSLADRALNEQFF
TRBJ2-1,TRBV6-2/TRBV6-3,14,CASSFRDRAGEQFF
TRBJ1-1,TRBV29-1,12,CSARDRAGEAFF
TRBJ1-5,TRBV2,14,CASSWDREGQPQHF
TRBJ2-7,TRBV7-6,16,CASSPFSGGLSYEQYF
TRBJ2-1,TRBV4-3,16,CASSQDLAGDYNEQFF